These 22 T cell receptor beta chains came from one sample sequenced in a study of radiotherapy plus CTLA-4 blockade in lung cancer. The method was immunoSEQ multiplex PCR; TCRdb's version includes in-frame clones alone and lacks a portion of them. The table includes about 120,000 clones, 70% to 85% detected once. Sequencing was performed on peripheral blood, taken from a patient treated with radiotherapy plus ipilimumab. The origin of the receptors is a human donor with non-small cell lung cancer that progressed on radiotherapy plus ipilimumab. Some clones in this sample may be carry-over from other donors' samples.

This chain links TRBV29-1 with TRBJ2-1, with 10 bases lining up with TRBD1. The CDR3 consists of 15 residues. Germline CDR1 reads SQVTM; CDR2 reads ANQGSEA. The V segment lost 6 bases and the J segment 7 bases; nucleotides outside the gene matches: 12. The CDR3 loop reads CSVDGGQGWGNEQFF. In DNA form, the CDR3 reads TGCAGCGTGGATGGGGGACAGGGGTGGGGGAATGAGCAGTTCTTC.

V usage is TRBV5-4 and J usage is TRBJ2-2, with a tentative D call TRBD2 (5 bases). From germline, CDR1 is SGHNT and CDR2 YYREEE (reference sequence). Trimming took 1 base from V and 5 from J, leaving 9 bases between them. This CDR3 is built from 14 residues. CDR3 in amino acids: CASSLPGSTGELFF. CDR3 nucleotides: TGTGCCAGCAGCTTGCCGGGGTCGACCGGGGAGCTGTTTTTT.

The CDR3 region is CASSHGGYAGELFF. CDR3 in DNA: TGTGCCAGCAGCCATGGGGGGTATGCCGGGGAGCTGTTTTTT. V and J are TRBV7-9 and TRBJ2-2, with D possibly matching TRBD2 (6 bases). V was shortened by 5 bases and J by 6 bases, with 13 bases between the two germline ends. The germline gives CDR1 SEHNR, CDR2 FQNEAQ (reference sequence). This CDR3 region has 14 residues.

The V gene is TRBV29-1, the J gene TRBJ2-7; TRBD1 aligns across 12 bases. The germline CDR1 and CDR2 sequences are SQVTM and ANQGSEA. This CDR3 has 15 amino acids. The V and J ends lost 6 bases and 6 bases, in that order; junction bases with no gene match: 12. The CDR3 DNA is TGCAGCGTCCCTCGATTGGGACAGGGGGCGGGCGAGCAGTACTTC. It encodes CSVPRLGQGAGEQYF.

The V and J genes are TRBV7-9 and TRBJ2-3; D call uncertain. CDR3 length equals 13 residues. The germline CDR1 and CDR2 sequences are SEHNR and FQNEAQ (reference sequence). Trimming shortened V by 5 bases and J by 0 bases, and 6 bases separated the two germline ends. CDR3 in amino acids: CASSPASTDTQYF. DNA of the CDR3: TGTGCCAGCAGCCCCGCCAGCACAGATACGCAGTATTTT. The variable domain in full, completed from reference TRBV7-9 and TRBJ2-3, reads DTGVSQNPRHKITKRGQNVTFRCDPISEHNRLYWYRQTLGQGPEFLTYFQNEAQLEKSRLLSDRFSAERPKGSFSTLEIQRTEQGDSAMYLCASSPASTDTQYFGPGTRLTVL.

The chain couples TRBV11-2 to TRBJ2-3, with D perhaps matching TRBD2 (5 bases). This CDR3 region has 16 residues. The germline V and J ends were trimmed by 5 bases and 2 bases, with 17 bases remaining between them. The germline V gene encodes CDR1 SGHAT and CDR2 FQNNGV. The CDR3 sequence is CASSLLRGRYTDTQYF. The CDR3 DNA follows: TGTGCCAGCAGCCTACTCCGGGGAAGGTACACAGATACGCAGTATTTT.

The chain has TRBV7-6 and TRBJ1-5, with no clear D. Germline V gene sequence: CDR1 SGHVS, CDR2 FNYEAQ. V was shortened by 1 base and J by 4 bases, with 8 bases between the two germline ends. The CDR3 length is 14 residues. This CDR3 is CASSLELRNQPQHF. The CDR3 DNA reads as TGTGCCAGCAGCTTAGAGTTAAGAAATCAGCCCCAGCATTTT.

CDR3 coding DNA: TGTGCCTGGAGCATTGGGACAGGGAATTCACCCCTCCACTTT. It is translated as CAWSIGTGNSPLHF. This rearrangement joins TRBV30 to TRBJ1-6; 9 nucleotides line up with TRBD1. J lost 7 bases, V lost 3 bases, and 4 bases had no gene match. Germline V gene data show CDR1 as GTSNPN and CDR2 as SVGIG (reference sequence). The CDR3 is 14 amino acids.

To note about this clone: The junction differs from germline at one of its ends, possibly a read error. The chain recombines TRBV18 with TRBJ2-4; 7 bases match TRBD1. This CDR3 comprises 15 residues. Germline V lookup: CDR1 KGHSH, CDR2 LQKENI. In nucleotides, the CDR3 is TGTGCCAGCTCCCCACAGGGGACGGCCAAAAACATTCAGTACTTC. Translated: CASSPQGTAKNIQYF.

The chain uses TRBV6-1 and TRBJ1-6; no clear D gene. This CDR3 is 15 amino acids long. In germline, CDR1 is MNHNS, CDR2 SASEGT. V dropped 5 bases and J dropped 8 bases, with 16 bases sitting between them. This CDR3 is CASSRRTSGYSPLHF. CDR3 nucleotides: TGTGCCAGCAGTCGCAGGACCTCGGGGTATTCACCCCTCCACTTT.

This clone was seen only a few times. This chain connects TRBV4-1 to TRBJ2-7; 9 positions agree with TRBD1. The trim removed 4 bases at V and 5 bases at J, leaving 12 bases unmatched. This CDR3 has 16 amino acids. Germline V gene data show CDR1 as MGHRA and CDR2 as YSYEKL. The CDR3 region is CASSRALGQGSDEQYF. The CDR3 DNA reads TGCGCCAGCAGCCGAGCCTTGGGACAGGGATCGGACGAGCAGTACTTC.

The chain uses TRBV10-3 and TRBJ1-5; D gene ambiguous. The CDR3 runs 14 residues. The germline V and J ends were trimmed by 0 bases and 5 bases, with 8 bases remaining between them. Germline lookup yields CDR1 ENHRY and CDR2 SYGVKD. The CDR3 sequence: CAISESSQDQPQHF. In nucleotides, the CDR3 is TGTGCCATCAGTGAGTCCTCCCAGGATCAGCCCCAGCATTTT.

The chain recombines TRBV7-9 with TRBJ1-5, with D possibly TRBD1 on 5 matching bases. The CDR3 runs to 15 residues. Per the germline V gene, CDR1 is SEHNR and CDR2 is FQNEAQ (reference sequence). V lost 5 bases, J lost 0 bases, and 11 bases lay in between. This CDR3 is CASSPGHYSNQPQHF. CDR3 bases: TGTGCCAGCAGCCCCGGACACTATAGCAATCAGCCCCAGCATTTT.

This clone appeared once. The chain combines TRBV7-9 with TRBJ2-5, with D unclear. Trimming stripped 7 bases from V and 1 base from J, with 4 bases between. The CDR3 has 11 residues. Germline lookup yields CDR1 SEHNR and CDR2 FQNEAQ (reference sequence). The DNA of the CDR3 is TGTGCCAGCACCTTCCAAGAGACCCAGTACTTC. Translated: CASTFQETQYF.

The chain couples TRBV7-9 to TRBJ2-2; 7 bases agree with TRBD1. This CDR3 is 14 amino acids long. Trimming cost V 5 bases and J 2 bases; bases outside gene matches: 2. Germline V lookup: CDR1 SEHNR, CDR2 FQNEAQ (reference sequence). Here the CDR3 reads CASSRDSNTGELFF. The CDR3 DNA reads TGTGCCAGCAGCCGGGACAGTAACACCGGGGAGCTGTTTTTT.

This clone was detected a few times. The genes are TRBV19 and TRBJ1-2; D gene uncertain. Per germline, CDR1 LNHDA and CDR2 SQIVND (reference sequence). Trimming took 9 bases from V and 4 from J, leaving 21 bases between them. The CDR3 is 15 amino acids. The CDR3 region is CASSVGSPPIYGYTF. DNA of the CDR3: TGTGCCAGCTCTGTGGGCTCCCCACCAATCTATGGCTACACCTTC.

The V call is TRBV15, the J call TRBJ1-1, with 7 bases aligning to TRBD1. CDR3 size: 13 residues. Germline V gives CDR1 LNHNV, CDR2 YYDKDF (reference sequence). Trimming took 8 bases from V and 0 from J; bases not matched to a gene: 3. The CDR3, as DNA: TGTGCCACCCGGGACAGTTTGAACACTGAAGCTTTCTTT. Its protein product is CATRDSLNTEAFF.

The V and J genes are TRBV6-5 and TRBJ2-5, with D perhaps TRBD2 (5 bases). This CDR3 contains 16 residues. Trimming removed 0 bases from V and 5 bases from J, with 16 bases in between. Germline CDR1 and CDR2: MNHEY and SVGAGI. DNA of the CDR3: TGTGCCAGCAGTTACTCGAGATGGACTCCTTTTGAGACCCAGTACTTC. Its protein product is CASSYSRWTPFETQYF.

The J gene is TRBJ2-3, the V gene TRBV4-2; possibly TRBD1 or TRBD2 for D (5 bases each). V lost 4 bases and J 0 bases, leaving 11 bases between the germline ends. The CDR3 is 15 amino acids. The germline gives CDR1 LGHNA, CDR2 YNFKEQ. The CDR3: CASSPSRDSTDTQYF. DNA for the CDR3: TGTGCCAGCAGCCCCTCTCGGGACAGCACAGATACGCAGTATTTT.

This chain uses TRBV2 with TRBJ2-2, with 7 bases matching TRBD1. CDR1 SNHLY and CDR2 FYNNEI come from the germline V gene. Trimming cost V 6 bases and J 6 bases; bases outside gene matches: 7. This CDR3 has 14 residues. This CDR3 reads CASSDRDSAGELFF. The CDR3 DNA reads TGTGCCAGCAGCGACAGGGATTCGGCCGGGGAGCTGTTTTTT.

The chain uses TRBV9 and TRBJ2-3; D is ambiguous. The CDR3 spans 13 residues. With 7 bases removed from V and 0 bases from J, the gap between germline ends came to 9 bases. Looked up from germline, CDR1 is SGDLS and CDR2 is YYNGEE. The DNA for the CDR3 is TGTGCCAGCCGAGGCCTTAGCACAGATACGCAGTATTTT. The encoded protein is CASRGLSTDTQYF.

This sequence joins TRBV18 and TRBJ1-5, with D unresolved. Germline loops: CDR1 KGHSH, CDR2 LQKENI. Trimming removed 2 bases from V and 3 bases from J, with 5 bases in between. The CDR3 length is 13 residues. The CDR3 reads CASSPIANQPQHF. CDR3 sequence (DNA): TGTGCCAGCTCACCAATCGCCAATCAGCCCCAGCATTTT.